The 8 T cell receptor beta chains presented below share a single source sample, sequenced in a study of blood T cell repertoires in COVID-19. TCRdb keeps only in-frame clones here, not all; method: immunoSEQ multiplex PCR. The profile shows a few hundred thousand clones, around 83% of them singletons. The specimen sequenced was peripheral blood. These TCRs come from a man older than 75 with acute or convalescent COVID-19.

J is TRBJ2-1 and V is TRBV28, with 12 bases aligning to TRBD2. CDR3 size: 14 residues. Trimming at V came to 9 bases and at J to 3 bases, leaving 3 bases not matched to a gene. CDR1 is MDHEN, CDR2 SYDVKM, per germline. The DNA for the CDR3 is TGTGCCAGTCGACTAGCGGGGGTCTACAATGAGCAGTTCTTC. As protein: CASRLAGVYNEQFF.

CDR3 in DNA: TGTGCCAGCAGCTCCGGGACACCTTACACTGAAGCTTTCTTT. Its protein product is CASSSGTPYTEAFF. The chain is built from TRBV28 and TRBJ1-1; the D gene is possibly TRBD1 (6 bases). Germline CDR1 MDHEN, CDR2 SYDVKM. This CDR3 has 14 residues. The V end was cut by 6 bases, the J end by 3 bases, with 14 bases between.

The V call is TRBV28, the J call TRBJ2-3; 7 bases agree with TRBD1. The V and J ends lost 2 bases and 1 base, in that order; junction bases with no gene match: 24. CDR1 MDHEN and CDR2 SYDVKM come from the germline V gene. The CDR3 is 22 residues long. The CDR3 DNA sequence: TGTGCCAGCAGTTTAGGACAGGCAATACCAATTGTTCTTTCGAAGCGCACAGATACGCAGTATTTT. It codes for CASSLGQAIPIVLSKRTDTQYF.

The J gene is TRBJ1-2, the V gene TRBV18; a possible D gene is TRBD1 (6 bases). The length of the CDR3 is 16 residues. V lost 3 bases and J lost 0, with 14 bases in between. Germline V gene data show CDR1 as KGHSH and CDR2 as LQKENI. CDR3 bases: TGTGCCAGCTCACCCTACAGGGTGGCGGCTAACTATGGCTACACCTTC. Residues: CASSPYRVAANYGYTF.

V usage is TRBV18 and J usage is TRBJ1-4; possible D gene TRBD1, 5 bases. Trimming pared 3 bases from V and 5 bases from J, leaving 16 bases between. This CDR3 comprises 16 residues. Germline CDR1 KGHSH, CDR2 LQKENI. CDR3 nucleotides: TGTGCCAGCTCACCTTATGGGGCCGCCCGAAATGAAAAACTGTTTTTT. It is translated as CASSPYGAARNEKLFF.

The V gene is TRBV5-1, the J gene TRBJ2-1; 8 bases map to TRBD2. The CDR3 has 14 amino acids. Germline V lookup: CDR1 SGHRS, CDR2 YFSETQ. V dropped 3 bases and J dropped 6; count of bases not matched to a gene: 5. The CDR3 region is CASSSQTSGNEQFF. The CDR3 region has the DNA TGCGCCAGCAGCTCCCAAACTAGCGGCAATGAGCAGTTCTTC.

The rearrangement links TRBV23-1 to TRBJ2-1, with 7 nucleotides matching TRBD2. TRBV23-1 is an ORF; its function is uncertain. Trimming at V came to 7 bases and at J to 8 bases, leaving 14 bases not matched to a gene. CDR3 length: 15 residues. CDR3 bases: TGCGCCAGCATGGGGCGGGAGATCGTTAGGGATGAGCAGTTCTTC. This encodes CASMGREIVRDEQFF.

V is TRBV12-5 and J is TRBJ1-1; a possible D gene is TRBD1 (6 bases). With 10 bases removed from V and 5 bases from J, the gap between germline ends came to 17 bases. Per the germline V gene, CDR1 is LGHNT and CDR2 is FRNRAP. There are 13 residues in the CDR3. The CDR3 protein is CATSAQGWTEAFF. The CDR3 nucleotides are TGTGCTACCTCAGCTCAGGGGTGGACTGAAGCTTTCTTT.